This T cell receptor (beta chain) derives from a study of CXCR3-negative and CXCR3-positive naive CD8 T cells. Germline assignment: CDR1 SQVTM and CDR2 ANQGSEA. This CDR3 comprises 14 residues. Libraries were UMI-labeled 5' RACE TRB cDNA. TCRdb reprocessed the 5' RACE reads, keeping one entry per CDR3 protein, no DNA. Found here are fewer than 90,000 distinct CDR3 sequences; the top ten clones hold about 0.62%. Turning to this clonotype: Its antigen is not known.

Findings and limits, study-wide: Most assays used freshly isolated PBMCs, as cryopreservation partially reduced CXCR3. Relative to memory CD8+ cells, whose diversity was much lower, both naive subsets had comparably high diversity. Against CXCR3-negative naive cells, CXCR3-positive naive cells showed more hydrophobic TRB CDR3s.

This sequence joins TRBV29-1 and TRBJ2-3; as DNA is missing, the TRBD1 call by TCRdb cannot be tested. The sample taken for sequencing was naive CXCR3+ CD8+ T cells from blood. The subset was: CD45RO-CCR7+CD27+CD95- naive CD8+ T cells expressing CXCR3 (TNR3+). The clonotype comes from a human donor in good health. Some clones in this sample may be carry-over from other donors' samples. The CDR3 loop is CSLEDWGGQDTQYF.